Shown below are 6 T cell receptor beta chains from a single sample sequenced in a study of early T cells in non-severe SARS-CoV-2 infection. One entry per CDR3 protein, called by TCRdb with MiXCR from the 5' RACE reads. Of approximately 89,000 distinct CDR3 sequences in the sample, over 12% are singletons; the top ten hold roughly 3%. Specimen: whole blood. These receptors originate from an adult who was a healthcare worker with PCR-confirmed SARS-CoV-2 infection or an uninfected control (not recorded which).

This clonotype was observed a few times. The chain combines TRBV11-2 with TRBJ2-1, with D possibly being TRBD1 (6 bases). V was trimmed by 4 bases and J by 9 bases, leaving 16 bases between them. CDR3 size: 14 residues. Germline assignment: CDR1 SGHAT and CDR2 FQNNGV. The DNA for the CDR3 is TGTGCCAGCAGCTCACAGCAGGGGTCTGGTGAGCAGTTCTTC. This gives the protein CASSSQQGSGEQFF. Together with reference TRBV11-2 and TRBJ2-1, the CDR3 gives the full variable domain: EAGVAQSPRYKIIEKRQSVAFWCNPISGHATLYWYQQILGQGPKLLIQFQNNGVVDDSQLPKDRFSAERLKGVDSTLKIQPAKLEDSAVYLCASSSQQGSGEQFFGPGTRLTVL.

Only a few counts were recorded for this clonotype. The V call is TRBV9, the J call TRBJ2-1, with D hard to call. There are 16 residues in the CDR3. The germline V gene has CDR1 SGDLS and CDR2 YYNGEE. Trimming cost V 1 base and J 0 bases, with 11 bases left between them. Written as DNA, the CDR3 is TGTGCCAGCAGCGTATCGTGGGGTAGCTCCTACAATGAGCAGTTCTTC. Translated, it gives CASSVSWGSSYNEQFF.

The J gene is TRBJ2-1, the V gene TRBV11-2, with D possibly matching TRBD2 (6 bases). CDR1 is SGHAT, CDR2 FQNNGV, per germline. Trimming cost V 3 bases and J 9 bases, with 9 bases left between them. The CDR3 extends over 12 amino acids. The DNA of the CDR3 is TGTGCCAGCAGCTTTCTGGGGGGTGAGCAGTTCTTC. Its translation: CASSFLGGEQFF.

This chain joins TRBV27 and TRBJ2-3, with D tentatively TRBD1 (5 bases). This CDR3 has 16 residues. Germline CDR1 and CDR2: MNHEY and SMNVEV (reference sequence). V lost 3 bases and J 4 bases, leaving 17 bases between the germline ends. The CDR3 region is CASSLGRTFLPDTQYF. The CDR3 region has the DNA TGTGCCAGCAGTTTGGGGCGGACCTTTTTGCCAGATACGCAGTATTTT.

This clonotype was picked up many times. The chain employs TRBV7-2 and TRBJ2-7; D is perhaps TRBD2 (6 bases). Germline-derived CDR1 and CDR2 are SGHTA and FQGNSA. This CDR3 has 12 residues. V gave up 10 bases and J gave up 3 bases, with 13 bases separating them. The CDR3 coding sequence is TGTGCCACCGGGGGACCTGTCTACGAGCAGTACTTC. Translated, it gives CATGGPVYEQYF.

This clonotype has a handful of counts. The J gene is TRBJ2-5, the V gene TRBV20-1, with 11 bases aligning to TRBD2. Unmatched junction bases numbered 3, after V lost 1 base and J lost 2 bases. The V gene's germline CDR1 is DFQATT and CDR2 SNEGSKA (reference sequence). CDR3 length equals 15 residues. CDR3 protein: CSARVSGGAQETQYF. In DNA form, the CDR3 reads TGCAGTGCTAGAGTTAGCGGGGGGGCTCAAGAGACCCAGTACTTC.